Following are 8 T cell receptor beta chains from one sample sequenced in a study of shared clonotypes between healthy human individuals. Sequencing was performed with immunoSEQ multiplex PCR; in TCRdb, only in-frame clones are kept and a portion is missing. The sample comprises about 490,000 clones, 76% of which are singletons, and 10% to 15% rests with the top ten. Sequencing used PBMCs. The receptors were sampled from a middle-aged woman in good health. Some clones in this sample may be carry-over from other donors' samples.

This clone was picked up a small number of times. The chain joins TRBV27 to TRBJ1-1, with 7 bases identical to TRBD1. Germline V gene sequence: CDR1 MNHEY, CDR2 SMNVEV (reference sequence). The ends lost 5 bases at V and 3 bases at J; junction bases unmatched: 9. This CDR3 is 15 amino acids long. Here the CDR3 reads CASSPRTGWDTEAFF. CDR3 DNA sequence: TGTGCCAGCAGTCCACGGACAGGTTGGGACACTGAAGCTTTCTTT.

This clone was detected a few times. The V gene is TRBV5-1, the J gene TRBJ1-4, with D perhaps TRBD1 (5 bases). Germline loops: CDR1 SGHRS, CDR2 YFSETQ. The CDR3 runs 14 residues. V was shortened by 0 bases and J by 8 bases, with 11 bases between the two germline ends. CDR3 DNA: TGCGCCAGCAGCTTGGATCCAGGGCCAGAAAAACTGTTTTTT. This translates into CASSLDPGPEKLFF.

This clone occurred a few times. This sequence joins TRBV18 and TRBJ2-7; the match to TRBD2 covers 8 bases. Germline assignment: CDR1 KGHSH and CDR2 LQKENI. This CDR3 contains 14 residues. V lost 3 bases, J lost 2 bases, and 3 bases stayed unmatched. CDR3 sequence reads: CASSPGLAPYEQYF. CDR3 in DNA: TGTGCCAGCTCACCTGGACTAGCTCCCTACGAGCAGTACTTC.

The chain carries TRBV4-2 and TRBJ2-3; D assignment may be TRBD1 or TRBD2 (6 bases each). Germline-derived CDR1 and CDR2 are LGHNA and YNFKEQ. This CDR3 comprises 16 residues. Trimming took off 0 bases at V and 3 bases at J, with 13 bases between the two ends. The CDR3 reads CASSQEGAGRTDTQYF. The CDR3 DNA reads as TGTGCCAGCAGCCAAGAGGGGGCGGGGAGAACAGATACGCAGTATTTT.

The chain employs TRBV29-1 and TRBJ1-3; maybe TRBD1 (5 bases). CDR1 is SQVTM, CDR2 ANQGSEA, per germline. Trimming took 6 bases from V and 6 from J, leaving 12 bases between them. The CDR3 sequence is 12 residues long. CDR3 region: CSVRDVLNTIYF. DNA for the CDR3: TGCAGCGTCCGGGACGTCCTAAACACCATATATTTT. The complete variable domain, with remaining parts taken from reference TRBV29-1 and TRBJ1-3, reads SAVISQKPSRDICQRGTSLTIQCQVDSQVTMMFWYRQQPGQSLTLIATANQGSEATYESGFVIDKFPISRPNLTFSTLTVSNMSPEDSSIYLCSVRDVLNTIYFGEGSWLTVV.

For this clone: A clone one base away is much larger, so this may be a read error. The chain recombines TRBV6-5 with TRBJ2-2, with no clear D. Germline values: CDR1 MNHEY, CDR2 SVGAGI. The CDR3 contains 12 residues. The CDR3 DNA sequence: TGTTCCAGCAGTTACTCGTACGGGGAGCTGTTTTTT. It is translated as CSSSYSYGELFF.

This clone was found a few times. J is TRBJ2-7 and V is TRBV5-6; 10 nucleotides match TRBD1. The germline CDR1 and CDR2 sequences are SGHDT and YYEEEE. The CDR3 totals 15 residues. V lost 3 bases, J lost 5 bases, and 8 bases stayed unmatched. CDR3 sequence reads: CASSSGTGELDEQYF. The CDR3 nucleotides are TGTGCCAGCAGCTCGGGGACAGGGGAACTGGACGAGCAGTACTTC.

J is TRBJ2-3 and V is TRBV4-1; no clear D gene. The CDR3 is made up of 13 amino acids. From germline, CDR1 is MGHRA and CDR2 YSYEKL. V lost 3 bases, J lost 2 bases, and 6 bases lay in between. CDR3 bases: TGCGCCAGCAGCCAGGCCTACACAGATACGCAGTATTTT. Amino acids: CASSQAYTDTQYF.